This TCR beta chain was documented in a study of T cell repertoires in cytomegalovirus infection (dated by TCRdb to about 2019). Regarding the research as a whole: Donor HLA type was relevant to the analysis, because carriage of CMV infection together with the matching HLA type was indicated by public TCR beta signatures.

The paper's findings and limits, for the study overall: The ex vivo response was dominated by HLA-C-restricted CMV-specific TCR beta clonotypes, which also provided the single most frequent clonotype in two of eight donors. Carriers of CMV infection plus the relevant HLA type were discriminated by the cumulative frequency of public TCR beta family members in the study cohort and in an independent approximately 340-donor cohort.

The germline V gene encodes CDR1 SGHTA and CDR2 FQGNSA. Its CDR3 holds 13 amino acids, cysteine through valine. Of all the DNA, just the CDR3 is kept, 39 bases in frame from base 1. V lost 4 bases and J lost 4 bases; the stretch between them is 11 bases long. Reads for this sample came from an Illumina HiSeq 1500. The public reads were run again by TCRdb, first through fastp at Q25 and then through MiXCR, and only productive beta chains were kept. Merged by CDR3 protein, the rows form single entries marked with the most common genes and DNA. The sample table shows some 600,000 distinct CDR3 sequences, and approximately 24% are seen once. The biggest ten clones account for approximately 8% of the sample. This clonotype has a handful of counts. Its cognate antigen has yet to be identified. No base-level quality is on record; no much larger clone is a single base apart.

The clonotype originates from a human donor in good health (CMV status not recorded). Some clones in this sample may be carry-over from other donors' samples. The V and J genes are TRBV7-2 and TRBJ2-7; the D gene is possibly TRBD1, with 6 bases matching. The sample consisted of CD8+ T cells from PBMCs. The DNA is TGTGCCAGCAGCTCCGTCCAGGGGTACGAGCAGTACGTC. Its protein is CASSSVQGYEQYV.